The rows below give T cell receptor beta chains drawn from one sample of a study of blood T cell repertoires in COVID-19. Produced via immunoSEQ multiplex PCR; TCRdb's table is partial and in-frame only. The data contain 150,000 to 180,000 clones, roughly four fifths of them singletons. Source material: peripheral blood. These receptors all come from a man of 80 years or more with acute or convalescent COVID-19. The CDR3 runs from the conserved cysteine through the conserved F or W. The D gene is left open where the match is weak. Rows give clone size only sometimes, using once, few, many, or a class for an expanded clone.

J: TRBJ2-7; V: TRBV11-3; size: .; D: TRBD2; CDR3: CASSLGLAGDEQYF; DNA: TGTGCCAGCAGCTTGGGGTTAGCGGGGGACGAGCAGTACTTC
J: TRBJ1-1; V: TRBV19; size: .; D: .; CDR3: CASSIRGRVTEAFF; DNA: TGTGCCAGTAGTATCCGGGGTCGGGTCACTGAAGCTTTCTTT
J: TRBJ1-1; V: TRBV5-8; size: .; D: TRBD1; CDR3: CASSGGTGNTEAFF; DNA: TGTGCCAGCAGCGGGGGGACAGGGAACACTGAAGCTTTCTTT
J: TRBJ2-3; V: TRBV9; size: .; D: .; CDR3: CASSVVTGSTDTQYF; DNA: TGTGCCAGCAGCGTAGTCACAGGGAGCACAGATACGCAGTATTTT
J: TRBJ1-2; V: TRBV7-8; size: .; D: TRBD1; CDR3: CASSPRGQGGGYGYTF; DNA: TGTGCCAGCAGCCCTAGGGGGCAGGGAGGAGGGTATGGCTACACCTTC
J: TRBJ2-5; V: TRBV29-1; size: few; D: .; CDR3: CSVLWYGETQYF; DNA: TGCAGCGTCCTCTGGTACGGAGAGACCCAGTACTTC
J: TRBJ2-7; V: TRBV11-2; size: .; D: .; CDR3: CASSLYETAEYEQYF; DNA: TGTGCCAGCAGCTTATATGAGACAGCTGAATACGAGCAGTACTTC
J: TRBJ1-1; V: TRBV11-2; size: few; D: .; CDR3: CASSPGGGAFF; DNA: TGTGCCAGCAGCCCCGGGGGGGGAGCTTTCTTT
J: TRBJ1-2; V: TRBV4-3; size: .; D: TRBD1; CDR3: CASSQEEGAQDGYTF; DNA: TGCGCCAGCAGCCAAGAGGAGGGGGCACAGGATGGCTACACCTTC
J: TRBJ2-3; V: TRBV6-4; size: .; D: .; CDR3: CASSAGLGPADTQYF; DNA: TGTGCCAGCAGTGCCGGACTTGGACCGGCAGATACGCAGTATTTT
J: TRBJ2-5; V: TRBV7-2; size: .; D: .; CDR3: CASSQTAVQETQYF; DNA: TGTGCCAGCAGCCAGACAGCCGTACAAGAGACCCAGTACTTC
J: TRBJ2-5; V: TRBV5-1; size: .; D: .; CDR3: CASSRETQYF; DNA: TGCGCCAGCTCGCGAGAGACCCAGTACTTC
J: TRBJ1-2; V: TRBV4-2; size: .; D: .; CDR3: CASSLGSYGYTF; DNA: TGTGCCAGCAGCCTCGGGTCCTATGGCTACACCTTC
J: TRBJ1-2; V: TRBV7-6; size: .; D: TRBD1; CDR3: CASSRDSRYTF; DNA: TGTGCCAGCAGCCGGGACAGCCGCTACACCTTC
J: TRBJ2-1; V: TRBV4-3; size: .; D: TRBD2; CDR3: CASSQEGLAGGSEQFF; DNA: TGCGCCAGCAGCCAAGAAGGGCTAGCGGGGGGGTCTGAGCAGTTCTTC
J: TRBJ2-1; V: TRBV6-2/TRBV6-3; size: .; D: TRBD2; CDR3: CASSRAGTSGGNEQFF; DNA: TGTGCCAGCAGTCGCGCCGGGACTAGCGGGGGCAATGAGCAGTTCTTC
J: TRBJ1-5; V: TRBV4-2; size: many; D: .; CDR3: CASSQVGRDQGNQPQHF; DNA: TGTGCCAGCAGCCAAGTGGGCAGGGATCAGGGCAATCAGCCCCAGCATTTT
J: TRBJ1-1; V: TRBV7-6; size: .; D: .; CDR3: CASSWGGPNTEAFF; DNA: TGTGCCAGCAGCTGGGGGGGGCCGAACACTGAAGCTTTCTTT
J: TRBJ2-1; V: TRBV2; size: .; D: .; CDR3: CASTPLAGRSVSNEQFF; DNA: TGTGCCAGCACCCCCCTGGCGGGGAGATCGGTATCCAATGAGCAGTTCTTC
J: TRBJ1-1; V: TRBV7-8; size: .; D: .; CDR3: CASSLTGNTEAFF; DNA: TGTGCCAGCAGCTTAACGGGGAACACTGAAGCTTTCTTT
J: TRBJ2-5; V: TRBV30; size: .; D: .; CDR3: CAWSGTAQETQYF; DNA: TGTGCCTGGAGTGGGACAGCCCAAGAGACCCAGTACTTC
J: TRBJ1-1; V: TRBV6-1; size: .; D: .; CDR3: CASSEVFGGRGNTEAFF; DNA: TGTGCCAGCAGTGAAGTTTTTGGTGGCAGGGGAAACACTGAAGCTTTCTTT
J: TRBJ2-3; V: TRBV6-5; size: .; D: .; CDR3: CASSTTDTQYF; DNA: TGTGCCAGCAGCACAACAGATACGCAGTATTTT
J: TRBJ1-5; V: TRBV2; size: few; D: TRBD1; CDR3: CASRDRVLGQPQHF; DNA: TGTGCCAGCAGGGACAGGGTTCTTGGCCAGCCCCAGCATTTT
J: TRBJ1-2; V: TRBV19; size: .; D: TRBD1; CDR3: CASSNNRDSIGGYTF; DNA: TGTGCCAGTAGTAACAACCGGGACAGCATCGGCGGCTACACCTTC
J: TRBJ2-7; V: TRBV11-2; size: once; D: .; CDR3: CASSLAPPYEQYF; DNA: TGTGCCAGCAGCTTAGCCCCCCCATACGAGCAGTACTTC
J: TRBJ1-5; V: TRBV30; size: once; D: .; CDR3: CAWSTFQGINQPQHF; DNA: TGTGCCTGGAGTACCTTTCAGGGAATCAATCAGCCCCAGCATTTT
J: TRBJ2-1; V: TRBV5-5; size: .; D: TRBD2; CDR3: CASTPGGTSGSNEQFF; DNA: TGTGCCAGCACCCCCGGAGGCACTAGCGGTTCCAATGAGCAGTTCTTC
J: TRBJ2-5; V: TRBV5-4; size: .; D: TRBD2; CDR3: CASSLRLAGGTETQYF; DNA: TGTGCCAGCAGCTTGCGACTAGCGGGGGGGACGGAGACCCAGTACTTC
J: TRBJ1-1; V: TRBV15; size: .; D: TRBD1; CDR3: CATSKNRGDTEAFF; DNA: TGTGCCACCAGCAAAAACAGGGGGGACACTGAAGCTTTCTTT
J: TRBJ1-2; V: TRBV6-4; size: .; D: .; CDR3: CASSATGSKGYTF; DNA: TGTGCCAGCAGTGCAACAGGGTCGAAGGGCTACACCTTC
J: TRBJ1-3; V: TRBV6-5; size: once; D: TRBD1; CDR3: CASRKVQGEGNTIYF; DNA: TGTGCCAGCAGAAAAGTTCAGGGGGAAGGAAACACCATATATTTT
J: TRBJ2-2; V: TRBV15; size: .; D: .; CDR3: CATSRGGVNTGELFF; DNA: TGTGCCACCAGCAGAGGGGGCGTCAACACCGGGGAGCTGTTTTTT
J: TRBJ2-7; V: TRBV4-2; size: .; D: TRBD1; CDR3: CASSQELGGTYEQYF; DNA: TGTGCCAGCAGCCAAGAACTAGGGGGCACCTACGAGCAGTACTTC
J: TRBJ1-1; V: TRBV14; size: .; D: .; CDR3: CASSQGASTEAFF; DNA: TGTGCCAGCAGCCAGGGGGCATCCACTGAAGCTTTCTTT
J: TRBJ2-3; V: TRBV5-4; size: .; D: .; CDR3: CASSRPGIGTDTQYF; DNA: TGTGCCAGCAGCCGTCCAGGGATAGGCACAGATACGCAGTATTTT
J: TRBJ1-1; V: TRBV5-1; size: once; D: TRBD1; CDR3: CASSPGTGVMNTEAFF; DNA: TGCGCCAGCAGCCCCGGGACAGGGGTAATGAACACTGAAGCTTTCTTT
J: TRBJ1-2; V: TRBV10-3; size: once; D: TRBD1; CDR3: CAISADRVGYGYTF; DNA: TGTGCCATCAGTGCAGACAGGGTTGGGTATGGCTACACCTTC
J: TRBJ1-1; V: TRBV18; size: .; D: TRBD1; CDR3: CASSPFQGGTEAFF; DNA: TGTGCCAGCTCACCATTTCAGGGGGGTACTGAAGCTTTCTTT
J: TRBJ1-3; V: TRBV4-3; size: .; D: .; CDR3: CASGRVGGSSGNTIYF; DNA: TGCGCCAGCGGTCGCGTCGGGGGGAGCTCTGGAAACACCATATATTTT
J: TRBJ2-2; V: TRBV6-4; size: .; D: .; CDR3: CASSDSGAGELFF; DNA: TGTGCCAGCAGTGACTCTGGAGCCGGGGAGCTGTTTTTT
J: TRBJ1-1; V: TRBV5-4; size: few; D: TRBD1; CDR3: CASRLDRGRFTEAFF; DNA: TGTGCCAGCAGGTTGGACAGGGGGCGTTTCACTGAAGCTTTCTTT
J: TRBJ1-5; V: TRBV7-8; size: .; D: .; CDR3: CASSLSPGLRNQPQHF; DNA: TGTGCCAGCAGCTTAAGTCCCGGTCTTAGAAATCAGCCCCAGCATTTT
J: TRBJ1-5; V: TRBV7-9; size: .; D: TRBD1; CDR3: CASNAGTENQPQHF; DNA: TGTGCCAGCAACGCGGGGACAGAAAATCAGCCCCAGCATTTT
J: TRBJ1-5; V: TRBV3-1/TRBV3-2; size: .; D: TRBD1; CDR3: CASSHQGARPQHF; DNA: TGTGCCAGCAGCCACCAGGGGGCCAGGCCCCAGCATTTT
J: TRBJ2-7; V: TRBV11-3; size: .; D: .; CDR3: CASSLNRDTYEQYF; DNA: TGTGCCAGCAGCTTAAACAGGGATACCTACGAGCAGTACTTC
J: TRBJ1-2; V: TRBV2; size: .; D: .; CDR3: CASSQSGTNYGYTF; DNA: TGTGCCAGCAGCCAATCAGGTACTAACTATGGCTACACCTTC
J: TRBJ1-6; V: TRBV2; size: .; D: .; CDR3: CASSAPKEAGQNSPLHF; DNA: TGTGCCAGCAGTGCACCTAAGGAGGCAGGTCAAAATTCACCCCTCCACTTT
J: TRBJ1-2; V: TRBV11-2; size: .; D: TRBD1; CDR3: CASSPARPGGYFGYTF; DNA: TGTGCCAGCAGCCCGGCCCGGCCAGGGGGCTACTTTGGCTACACCTTC
J: TRBJ2-5; V: TRBV7-3; size: .; D: .; CDR3: CASSSNSGRAQYF; DNA: TGTGCCAGCAGCTCAAACTCCGGTAGAGCCCAGTACTTC
J: TRBJ1-5; V: TRBV12-3/TRBV12-4; size: once; D: .; CDR3: CASSQGNQPQHF; DNA: TGTGCCAGCAGTCAGGGGAATCAGCCCCAGCATTTT
J: TRBJ2-7; V: TRBV27; size: .; D: TRBD2; CDR3: CASRPRKGLETSYEQYF; DNA: TGTGCCAGCAGACCAAGGAAGGGACTAGAGACCTCCTACGAGCAGTACTTC
J: TRBJ2-3; V: TRBV4-3; size: .; D: TRBD2; CDR3: CASSQGTGTSRTDTQYF; DNA: TGCGCCAGCAGCCAGGGTACCGGGACTAGTCGCACAGATACGCAGTATTTT
J: TRBJ2-3; V: TRBV5-1; size: .; D: TRBD1; CDR3: CASSSGQGLADTQYF; DNA: TGCGCCAGCAGCTCGGGACAGGGATTGGCAGATACGCAGTATTTT
J: TRBJ1-2; V: TRBV7-2; size: .; D: .; CDR3: CASSQRQLYYTF; DNA: TGTGCCAGCAGCCAACGACAGCTCTATTACACCTTC
J: TRBJ1-6; V: TRBV7-9; size: few; D: .; CDR3: CASSLRASSSPLHF; DNA: TGTGCCAGCAGCTTGAGGGCCTCTAGTTCACCCCTCCACTTT
J: TRBJ2-5; V: TRBV3-1/TRBV3-2; size: .; D: .; CDR3: CASSHTRSVETQYF; DNA: TGTGCCAGCAGCCACACTAGATCTGTGGAGACCCAGTACTTC
J: TRBJ1-2; V: TRBV6-2/TRBV6-3; size: .; D: .; CDR3: CASSYSPGSYGYTF; DNA: TGTGCCAGCAGTTACTCCCCTGGCTCATATGGCTACACCTTC